The rows below give T cell receptor beta chains drawn from one sample of a study of PD-1 blockade in classical Hodgkin lymphoma. Assay used: immunoSEQ multiplex PCR; TCRdb lists only in-frame clones, some missing. This table holds 45,000 to 65,000 clones, around 67% found once. Source: peripheral blood mononuclear cells (PBMCs), taken before the second cycle of nivolumab. The receptor set was obtained from a human donor with classical Hodgkin lymphoma. The CDR3 runs from the conserved cysteine through the conserved F or W. A D gene is named only where the DNA matches it firmly. Not every row has a clone size; where given, it reads once, few, many or a size class.

cdr3_aa	cdr3_nt	d_call	j_call	clone_size	v_call
CSVILQGAYEQYF	TGCAGCGTCATTCTACAGGGGGCCTACGAGCAGTACTTC	TRBD1	TRBJ2-7	.	TRBV29-1
CASIMGQMGYWEQYF	TGTGCCAGCATCATGGGACAGATGGGCTACTGGGAGCAGTACTTC	TRBD1	TRBJ2-5	.	TRBV6-1
CASSSRGYEQYF	TGTGCCAGCAGTTCCCGAGGCTACGAGCAGTACTTC	.	TRBJ2-7	few	TRBV27
CASSYFGQGGIAEAFF	TGTGCCAGCAGTTACTTCGGGCAGGGTGGGATAGCTGAAGCTTTCTTT	.	TRBJ1-1	.	TRBV6-6
CASSLDPRGLSYEQYF	TGTGCCAGCAGCTTAGATCCCAGGGGACTTTCCTACGAGCAGTACTTC	.	TRBJ2-7	.	TRBV7-2
CASSFDGPFGQPQHF	TGCGCCAGCAGCTTTGACGGACCCTTTGGTCAGCCCCAGCATTTT	.	TRBJ1-5	.	TRBV5-1
CASQGQANTEAFF	TGTGCCAGCCAAGGACAGGCGAACACTGAAGCTTTCTTT	TRBD1	TRBJ1-1	.	TRBV9
CASSPSGTSGNTIYF	TGTGCCAGCAGCCCCTCCGGGACCTCTGGAAACACCATATATTTT	.	TRBJ1-3	.	TRBV6-5
CAWNGGHEQYF	TGTGCCTGGAACGGTGGACACGAGCAGTACTTC	.	TRBJ2-7	.	TRBV30
CASSPNPGQGRGYGYTF	TGTGCCAGCAGTCCAAATCCCGGACAGGGCCGCGGCTATGGCTACACCTTC	TRBD1	TRBJ1-2	.	TRBV28
CASSPSGGGTGELFF	TGTGCCAGCAGCCCGTCCGGAGGAGGCACCGGGGAGCTGTTTTTT	.	TRBJ2-2	few	TRBV9
CASSRSASGIYEQYF	TGTGCCAGCTCACGGAGCGCGTCGGGGATCTACGAGCAGTACTTC	.	TRBJ2-7	.	TRBV18
CSVRFTGQGAPTGGYTF	TGCAGCGTTCGGTTTACAGGACAGGGGGCCCCCACGGGGGGCTACACCTTC	TRBD1	TRBJ1-2	.	TRBV29-1
CASSLTGFYGYTF	TGTGCCAGCAGTCTCACAGGGTTCTATGGCTACACCTTC	.	TRBJ1-2	once	TRBV27
CASSPFRDRDDTQYF	TGTGCCAGCAGCCCTTTCCGGGACAGGGATGATACGCAGTATTTT	TRBD1	TRBJ2-3	.	TRBV7-2
CASSTGRMNTEAFF	TGTGCCAGCAGTACTGGACGGATGAACACTGAAGCTTTCTTT	.	TRBJ1-1	.	TRBV27
CASSYLALNPYEQYF	TGTGCCAGCAGTTACCTTGCCCTAAACCCCTACGAGCAGTACTTC	.	TRBJ2-7	.	TRBV6-5
CAWMTGPNTGELFF	TGTGCCTGGATGACAGGCCCGAACACCGGGGAGCTGTTTTTT	.	TRBJ2-2	many	TRBV30
CASSGGNTEAFF	TGTGCCAGCAGCGGGGGAAACACTGAAGCTTTCTTT	.	TRBJ1-1	.	TRBV6-5
CASSYVQTNQPQHF	TGTGCCAGCAGTTACGTACAGACCAATCAGCCCCAGCATTTT	.	TRBJ1-5	once	TRBV6-5
CAWSDHEQYF	TGTGCCTGGAGTGATCACGAGCAGTACTTC	.	TRBJ2-7	.	TRBV30
CASGLSRAYEQYF	TGTGCCAGTGGTTTAAGCAGGGCCTACGAGCAGTACTTC	.	TRBJ2-7	.	TRBV19
CASSLAPGQNTGELFF	TGCGCCAGCAGCTTGGCCCCGGGACAGAACACCGGGGAGCTGTTTTTT	.	TRBJ2-2	.	TRBV5-1
CASSSRQNTDTQYF	TGCGCCAGCAGCTCAAGACAAAACACAGATACGCAGTATTTT	.	TRBJ2-3	.	TRBV4-3
CSVGENSNQPQHF	TGCAGCGTGGGAGAGAATAGCAATCAGCCCCAGCATTTT	.	TRBJ1-5	few	TRBV29-1
CASSFTPAGAQHF	TGTGCCAGCAGTTTTACCCCGGCGGGGGCCCAGCATTTT	.	TRBJ1-5	few	TRBV27
CASSTTGARDQPQHF	TGTGCCAGCAGTACGACAGGGGCCAGAGATCAGCCCCAGCATTTT	TRBD1	TRBJ1-5	.	TRBV6-1
CAWSTGQGAQETQYF	TGTGCCTGGAGTACGGGACAGGGAGCGCAAGAGACCCAGTACTTC	TRBD1	TRBJ2-5	.	TRBV30
CASSLGRLADSYEQYF	TGTGCCAGCAGCTTAGGACGTCTAGCGGATTCCTACGAGCAGTACTTC	TRBD2	TRBJ2-7	.	TRBV11-2
CASSPTGGSNQPQHF	TGTGCCAGCAGCCCGACAGGGGGAAGCAATCAGCCCCAGCATTTT	TRBD1	TRBJ1-5	few	TRBV9
CAWSVQGNGYTF	TGTGCCTGGAGTGTTCAGGGGAATGGCTACACCTTC	.	TRBJ1-2	.	TRBV30
CASSFFRSGRQFF	TGTGCCAGCAGTTTCTTCCGGAGCGGGAGGCAGTTCTTC	TRBD2	TRBJ2-1	.	TRBV27
CASSLGQGVETQYF	TGTGCCAGCAGCTTAGGACAGGGAGTAGAGACCCAGTACTTC	TRBD1	TRBJ2-5	.	TRBV7-8
CASSTLGFQDTGELFF	TGCGCCAGCAGCACGCTAGGTTTTCAGGACACCGGGGAGCTGTTTTTT	.	TRBJ2-2	.	TRBV5-1
CASSPRTGYYGYTF	TGTGCCAGCAGTCCTAGGACAGGGTACTATGGCTACACCTTC	TRBD1	TRBJ1-2	.	TRBV6-6
CASSSRSYYGYTF	TGTGCCAGTAGTTCGCGGTCTTACTATGGCTACACCTTC	.	TRBJ1-2	.	TRBV19
CASSYSKDQPQHF	TGTGCCAGCAGTTACTCGAAAGACCAGCCCCAGCATTTT	.	TRBJ1-5	.	TRBV6-5
CASSPGGDFYEQYF	TGTGCCAGCAGCCCGGGGGGGGACTTCTACGAGCAGTACTTC	TRBD2	TRBJ2-7	.	TRBV11-1
CASISQTVSNTEAFF	TGTGCCAGCATATCCCAGACAGTCTCGAACACTGAAGCTTTCTTT	.	TRBJ1-1	.	TRBV2
CAWEEPGRRGYTF	TGTGCCTGGGAAGAACCGGGACGAAGGGGCTACACCTTC	.	TRBJ1-2	.	TRBV30
CAWSVGSPVNEKLFF	TGTGCCTGGAGTGTGGGCAGCCCGGTTAATGAAAAACTGTTTTTT	.	TRBJ1-4	.	TRBV30
CAISVTGRETQYF	TGTGCCATCAGTGTGACAGGCCGAGAGACCCAGTACTTC	.	TRBJ2-5	few	TRBV10-3